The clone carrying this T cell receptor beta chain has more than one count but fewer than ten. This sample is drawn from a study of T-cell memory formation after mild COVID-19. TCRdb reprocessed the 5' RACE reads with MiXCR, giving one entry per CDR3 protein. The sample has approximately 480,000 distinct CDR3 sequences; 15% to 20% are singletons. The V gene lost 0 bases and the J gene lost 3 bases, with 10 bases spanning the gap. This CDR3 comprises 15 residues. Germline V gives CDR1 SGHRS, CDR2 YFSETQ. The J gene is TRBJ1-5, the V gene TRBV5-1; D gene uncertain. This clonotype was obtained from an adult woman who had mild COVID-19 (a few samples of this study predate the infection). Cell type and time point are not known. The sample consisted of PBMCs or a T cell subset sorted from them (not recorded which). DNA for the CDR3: TGCGCCAGCAGCTTGGGCACAGTAGACAATCAGCCCCAGCATTTT. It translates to CASSLGTVDNQPQHF.